This TCR beta chain was identified in a study of T cells after yellow fever vaccination (dated by TCRdb to between 2017 and 2020). Regarding the complete study: The SMART-Seq v4 Ultra Low Input RNA kit was used to prepare libraries from fractions with low cell numbers. To follow T-cell clones before and after both primary and booster YFV17D yellow fever vaccination, bulk TCR alpha and beta repertoires underwent longitudinal sequencing. Two healthy male donors made up the cohort, one aged 18 to 29 years and the other aged 30 to 39 years. Blood was collected at multiple timepoints before and after primary and secondary immunization, and bulk PBMC replicates and cell subsets were isolated.

A distance of 9 bases separates the germline ends of V and J, which lose 0 bases and 4 bases respectively. Including cysteine and phenylalanine, the CDR3 has 14 amino acids. Only the CDR3 DNA is retained, 42 bases long and in frame from the first base. The germline V gene (reference sequence) provides CDR1 LGHDT and CDR2 YNNKEL. The treatment or condition label corresponds to: live attenuated yellow fever vaccine strain. A standard Ficoll-Paque protocol was used to isolate PBMCs from peripheral blood. Dynabeads CD4 and CD8 positive selection kits were used to isolate the CD4 and CD8 T-cell fractions. RNA was extracted with TriZol from bulk PBMCs, CD4 and CD8 fractions, and dextramer-positive and dextramer-negative fractions. Turning to this clonotype: The antigen it recognizes is unknown. No much larger clone is present one base from it, and per-base qualities are unavailable.

General findings and caveats noted by the study authors: The secondary T-cell response was weaker than the primary response but faster, peaking on day 5 instead of day 15. A small fraction of clonotypes appeared in both the CD4 and CD8 compartments, likely as a result of convergent recombination. Computational filtering was needed because FACS-sorted repertoires could contain abundant contaminating clonotypes from the bulk population. Most clones expanded after primary vaccination (96% of CD4 and 70% to 90% of CD8) were re-detected after the booster, suggesting that broad memory maintenance occurred. Only two donors were included in the study, so the extent to which the findings can be generalized is limited.

TCR cDNA was synthesized by 5'RACE template switching, which introduced a universal primer site and unique molecular identifiers. Priming for cDNA synthesis came from both the TCR alpha and TCR beta constant segments. Two PCR steps were used to amplify libraries, with sample barcodes and sequencing adapters being added in the second step. Sequencing of the libraries was done on either Illumina HiSeq 2500 (2x100 bp) or NovaSeq (2x150 bp). For the original study's pipeline: MIGEC handled demultiplexing of reads and collapsing into UMI consensus sequences, while MiXCR performed V(D)J alignment. Using edgeR on replicate PBMC samples, clonotypes were called vaccine-responding if FDR was below 0.01 and the log2 fold change was above 5 up to day 15. Each bulk clonotype was labeled CD4 or CD8 based on which sequenced repertoire, CD4 or CD8, contained the clonotype at higher abundance. TCRdb cleaned the public reads at Q25 with fastp, built clones with MiXCR and kept in-frame beta chains. All rows with the same CDR3 protein become a single entry with the most common DNA and genes. The V and J calls here are based on TCRdb, not the publication. The sample table contains over 150,000 distinct CDR3 sequences; only one count was recorded for about 6.2% of them. The ten largest clones represent nearly 3% of the sample.

The sequence was collected from a man between 18 and 29 years old who received the YFV17D yellow fever vaccine. This material consisted of CD4+ T cells sorted from PBMCs, taken on the day of the first yellow fever vaccination. The receptor chain draws on TRBV3-1 and TRBJ1-1; a weak D assignment points to TRBD1 (5 bases agree). The bases are TGTGCCAGCAGCCAAGAGCAGGGCAGCACTGAAGCTTTCTTT. Its amino acids are CASSQEQGSTEAFF.